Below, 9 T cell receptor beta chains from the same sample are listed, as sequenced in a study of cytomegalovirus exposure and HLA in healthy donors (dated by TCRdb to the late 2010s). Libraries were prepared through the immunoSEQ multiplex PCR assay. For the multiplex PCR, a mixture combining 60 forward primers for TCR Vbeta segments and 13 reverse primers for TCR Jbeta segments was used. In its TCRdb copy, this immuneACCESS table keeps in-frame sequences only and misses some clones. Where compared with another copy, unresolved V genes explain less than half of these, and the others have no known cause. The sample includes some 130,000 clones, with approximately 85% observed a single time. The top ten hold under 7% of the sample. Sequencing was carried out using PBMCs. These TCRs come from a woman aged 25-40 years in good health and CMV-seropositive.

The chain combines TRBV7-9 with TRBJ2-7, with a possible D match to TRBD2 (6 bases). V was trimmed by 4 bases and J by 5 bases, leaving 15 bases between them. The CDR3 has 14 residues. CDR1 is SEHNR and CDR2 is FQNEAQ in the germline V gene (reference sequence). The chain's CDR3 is CASSSGPGGDEQYF. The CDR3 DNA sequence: TGTGCCAGCAGCTCAGGACCCGGAGGGGACGAGCAGTACTTC. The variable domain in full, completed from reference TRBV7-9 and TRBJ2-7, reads DTGVSQNPRHKITKRGQNVTFRCDPISEHNRLYWYRQTLGQGPEFLTYFQNEAQLEKSRLLSDRFSAERPKGSFSTLEIQRTEQGDSAMYLCASSSGPGGDEQYFGPGTRLTVT.

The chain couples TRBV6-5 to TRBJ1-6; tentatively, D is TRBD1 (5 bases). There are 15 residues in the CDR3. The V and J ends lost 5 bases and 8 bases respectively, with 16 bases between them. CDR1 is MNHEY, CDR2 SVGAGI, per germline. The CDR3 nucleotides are TGTGCCAGCAGTCGAACACTGGGGGGGTATTCACCCCTCCACTTT. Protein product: CASSRTLGGYSPLHF.

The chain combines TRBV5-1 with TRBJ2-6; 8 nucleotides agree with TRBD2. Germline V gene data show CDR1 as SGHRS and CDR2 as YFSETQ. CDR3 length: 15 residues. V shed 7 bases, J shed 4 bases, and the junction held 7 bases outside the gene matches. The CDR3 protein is CASSAGGTGANVLTF. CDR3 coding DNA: TGCGCCAGCTCGGCGGGGGGCACGGGGGCCAACGTCCTGACTTTC.

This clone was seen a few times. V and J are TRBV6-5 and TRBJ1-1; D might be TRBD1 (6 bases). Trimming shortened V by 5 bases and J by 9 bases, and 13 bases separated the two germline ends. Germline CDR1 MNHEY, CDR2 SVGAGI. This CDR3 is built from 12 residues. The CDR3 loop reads CASSPGVSQAFF. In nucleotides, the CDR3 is TGTGCCAGCAGTCCAGGGGTCAGTCAAGCTTTCTTT.

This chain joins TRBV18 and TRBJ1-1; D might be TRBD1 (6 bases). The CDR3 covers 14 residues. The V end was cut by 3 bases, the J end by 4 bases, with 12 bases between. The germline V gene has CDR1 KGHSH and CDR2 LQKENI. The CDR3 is CASSPRTASTEAFF. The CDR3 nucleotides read TGTGCCAGCTCACCGCGGACAGCTAGCACTGAAGCTTTCTTT.

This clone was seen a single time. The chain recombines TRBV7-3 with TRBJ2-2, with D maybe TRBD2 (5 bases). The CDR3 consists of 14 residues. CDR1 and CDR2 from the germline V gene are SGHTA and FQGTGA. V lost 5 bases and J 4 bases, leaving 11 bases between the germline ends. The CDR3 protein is CASSPDSFTGELFF. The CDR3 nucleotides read TGTGCCAGCAGCCCGGACTCCTTCACCGGGGAGCTGTTTTTT. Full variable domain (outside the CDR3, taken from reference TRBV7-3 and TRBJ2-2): GAGVSQTPSNKVTEKGKYVELRCDPISGHTALYWYRQSLGQGPEFLIYFQGTGAADDSGLPNDRFFAVRPEGSVSTLKIQRTERGDSAVYLCASSPDSFTGELFFGEGSRLTVL.

The CDR3 DNA reads TGTGCCAGCAGTCCACCATGGGGACAGGGGGGCGCTGAAGCTTTCTTT. This encodes CASSPPWGQGGAEAFF. The chain combines TRBV28 with TRBJ1-1, with 11 bases identical to TRBD1. There are 16 residues in the CDR3. V was clipped by 5 bases and J by 6 bases; unmatched bases: 11. In germline, CDR1 is MDHEN, CDR2 SYDVKM. The full variable domain, rest sourced from reference TRBV28 and TRBJ1-1, is DVKVTQSSRYLVKRTGEKVFLECVQDMDHENMFWYRQDPGLGLRLIYFSYDVKMKEKGDIPEGYSVSREKKERFSLILESASTNQTSMYLCASSPPWGQGGAEAFFGQGTRLTVV.

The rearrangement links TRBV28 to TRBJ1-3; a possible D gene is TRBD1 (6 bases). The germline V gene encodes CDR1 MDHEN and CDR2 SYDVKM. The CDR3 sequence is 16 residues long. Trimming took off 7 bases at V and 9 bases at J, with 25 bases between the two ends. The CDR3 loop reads CASISGNADSLFTIYF. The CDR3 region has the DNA TGTGCCAGCATCTCTGGAAACGCGGACAGCCTATTCACCATATATTTT.

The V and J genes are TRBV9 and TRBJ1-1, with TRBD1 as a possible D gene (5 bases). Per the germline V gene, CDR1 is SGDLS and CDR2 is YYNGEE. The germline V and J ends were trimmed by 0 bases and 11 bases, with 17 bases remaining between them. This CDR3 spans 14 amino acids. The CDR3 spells CASSVGGGEGTAFF. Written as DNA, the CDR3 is TGTGCCAGCAGCGTAGGAGGAGGGGAGGGGACGGCTTTCTTT.